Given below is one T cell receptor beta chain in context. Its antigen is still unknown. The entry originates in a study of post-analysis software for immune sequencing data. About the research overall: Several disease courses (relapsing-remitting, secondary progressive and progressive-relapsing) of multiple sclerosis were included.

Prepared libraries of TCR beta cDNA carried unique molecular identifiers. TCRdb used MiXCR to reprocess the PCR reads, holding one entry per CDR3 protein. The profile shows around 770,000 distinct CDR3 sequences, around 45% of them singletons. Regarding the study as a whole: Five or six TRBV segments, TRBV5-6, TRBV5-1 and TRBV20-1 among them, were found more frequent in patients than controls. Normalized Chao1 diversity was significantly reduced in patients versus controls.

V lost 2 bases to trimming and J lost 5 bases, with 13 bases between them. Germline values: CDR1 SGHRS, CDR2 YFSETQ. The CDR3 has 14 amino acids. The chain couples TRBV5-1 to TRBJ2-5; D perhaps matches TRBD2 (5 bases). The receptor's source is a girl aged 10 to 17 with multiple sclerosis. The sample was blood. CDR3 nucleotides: TGCGCCAGCAGCTTTGTTGGTGGGGAGGAGACCCAGTACTTC. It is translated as CASSFVGGEETQYF.